Below, 7 T cell receptor beta chains from the same sample are listed, as sequenced in a study of shared clonotypes between healthy human individuals. The repertoire was sequenced with immunoSEQ multiplex PCR; TCRdb's copy has only in-frame clones and lacks some. The sample has roughly 300,000 clones; 70% to 75% are singletons. Sequencing input: memory CD4+ T cells sorted from blood. Subset meaning: CD45RA-negative fraction. The receptors come from a man younger than 45 in good health.

The chain carries TRBV2 and TRBJ1-3; D is unclear. Between the trimmed V and J ends, which lost 5 bases and 0 bases, there was a span of 8 bases. This CDR3 has 14 residues. Germline V gives CDR1 SNHLY, CDR2 FYNNEI. CDR3: CASSSRTSGNTIYF. The CDR3 DNA reads as TGTGCCAGCAGTAGCCGGACCTCTGGAAACACCATATATTTT.

The rearrangement joins TRBV7-9 to TRBJ2-2; D remains ambiguous. In germline, CDR1 is SEHNR, CDR2 FQNEAQ (reference sequence). This CDR3 has 14 residues. V was clipped by 5 bases and J by 2 bases, with 9 bases between them. CDR3 sequence: CASSPTANTGELFF. The CDR3 DNA sequence: TGTGCCAGCAGCCCCACAGCAAACACCGGGGAGCTGTTTTTT.

The chain employs TRBV19 and TRBJ1-5; 12 bases are a match to TRBD1. The germline V gene encodes CDR1 LNHDA and CDR2 SQIVND (reference sequence). The J segment lost 1 base and the V segment lost 5 bases, leaving 9 bases of the junction unmatched. The CDR3 loop spans 18 amino acids. In DNA form, the CDR3 reads TGTGCCAGTAGTTGGACAGGGACAGGGGGCGGAAGCAATCAGCCCCAGCATTTT. It encodes CASSWTGTGGGSNQPQHF.

The chain couples TRBV5-4 to TRBJ2-1, with TRBD2 identical over 8 bases. CDR1 SGHNT and CDR2 YYREEE come from the germline V gene (reference sequence). V shed 3 bases, J shed 8 bases, and the junction held 7 bases outside the gene matches. CDR3 length: 14 residues. CDR3 sequence: CASSSASGSDEQFF. In DNA, the CDR3 is TGTGCCAGCAGCTCTGCCAGCGGGAGCGATGAGCAGTTCTTC.

The chain couples TRBV9 to TRBJ2-3, with 8 nucleotides matching TRBD2. V shed 4 bases, J shed 2 bases, and the junction held 12 bases outside the gene matches. CDR3 length equals 17 residues. Per the germline V gene, CDR1 is SGDLS and CDR2 is YYNGEE. The CDR3 region has the DNA TGTGCCAGCAGCCCCAAGTTACGGGAGGGGAACACAGATACGCAGTATTTT. Its translation is CASSPKLREGNTDTQYF.

This chain links TRBV28 with TRBJ1-1; 11 bases line up with TRBD1. Trimming took 4 bases from V and 5 from J; bases not matched to a gene: 6. There are 15 residues in the CDR3. The germline V gene has CDR1 MDHEN and CDR2 SYDVKM. The CDR3 loop is CASSSTGTGGTEAFF. The CDR3 bases are TGTGCCAGCAGTTCAACCGGGACAGGGGGAACTGAAGCTTTCTTT. The complete variable domain, with remaining parts taken from reference TRBV28 and TRBJ1-1, reads DVKVTQSSRYLVKRTGEKVFLECVQDMDHENMFWYRQDPGLGLRLIYFSYDVKMKEKGDIPEGYSVSREKKERFSLILESASTNQTSMYLCASSSTGTGGTEAFFGQGTRLTVV.

This clone was picked up many times. One end of the junction fails to match germline, which may point to a read error. J is TRBJ2-3 and V is TRBV2, with TRBD2 identical over 13 bases. This CDR3 has 16 residues. Germline lookup yields CDR1 SNHLY and CDR2 FYNNEI. The CDR3 region is CASTEQGLAGTDTQYF. The CDR3 DNA reads TGTGCCAGCACTGAACAGGGACTAGCGGGAACAGATACGCAGTATTTT.